These 28 T cell receptor beta chains came from one sample sequenced in a study of shared clonotypes between healthy human individuals. Sequencing used immunoSEQ multiplex PCR; TCRdb keeps in-frame clones, though not all of them. The sample contains around 2.5 million clones, over 85% of which appear only once. Material: naive CD4+ T cells from PBMCs. Sample subset: CD45RA+ positively selected. The receptors originated from a man younger than 30 in good health. Some clones in this sample may be carry-over from other donors' samples.

The chain has TRBV25-1 and TRBJ2-5; the D gene is possibly TRBD2 (6 bases). Matching the DNA end better, TRBJ2-7 makes the J call doubtful. Per germline, CDR1 MGHDK and CDR2 SYGVNS. This CDR3 spans 15 amino acids. The CDR3 DNA reads as TGTGCCAGCAGTGGCGCCGGAGGGATGGGGTACGAGCAGTACTTC. As protein: CASSGAGGMGYEQYF.

This clone has just a few counts. Other DNA sequences within the sample encode an identical CDR3. CDR3 protein: CASSVGQTYEQYF. CDR3 sequence (DNA): TGTGCCAGCAGCGTAGGGCAGACCTACGAGCAGTACTTC. The gene calls are TRBV9 and TRBJ2-7, with D unresolved. This CDR3 contains 13 residues. Germline-derived CDR1 and CDR2 are SGDLS and YYNGEE. Trimming stripped 0 bases from V and 2 bases from J, with 6 bases between.

The V gene is TRBV2, the J gene TRBJ1-1; the D is unclear. This CDR3 is 14 amino acids long. Germline CDR1 and CDR2: SNHLY and FYNNEI. Trimming removed 5 bases from V and 2 bases from J, with 12 bases in between. CDR3 bases: TGTGCCAGCAGTTTCGTGACAAAAAACACTGAAGCTTTCTTT. This gives the protein CASSFVTKNTEAFF.

This sequence joins TRBV18 and TRBJ1-1; TRBD1 matches at 8 bases. Germline lookup yields CDR1 KGHSH and CDR2 LQKENI. The junction had 4 bases not matched to a gene; V was cut back by 4 bases and J by 3 bases. CDR3 size: 14 residues. This CDR3 is CASSLQGGDTEAFF. DNA for the CDR3: TGTGCCAGCTCACTACAGGGGGGGGACACTGAAGCTTTCTTT.

This clone was detected once. V is TRBV9 and J is TRBJ2-1; 10 nucleotides line up with TRBD2. V shed 0 bases, J shed 1 base, and the junction held 4 bases outside the gene matches. The CDR3 is 17 residues long. Germline loops: CDR1 SGDLS, CDR2 YYNGEE. CDR3 in amino acids: CASSVASGSPSYNEQFF. As DNA, the CDR3 is TGTGCCAGCAGCGTAGCTAGCGGGAGTCCGTCCTACAATGAGCAGTTCTTC.

The V call is TRBV6-1, the J call TRBJ2-7; D is possibly TRBD2 (5 bases). CDR3 size: 14 residues. CDR1 and CDR2 (germline): MNHNS, SASEGT. V lost 1 base and J 3 bases, leaving 10 bases between the germline ends. CDR3 residues: CASSEGGRGYEQYF. Here the CDR3 DNA reads TGTGCCAGCAGTGAAGGAGGACGGGGCTACGAGCAGTACTTC.

This sequence joins TRBV9 and TRBJ2-3, with TRBD1 identical over 7 bases. From germline, CDR1 is SGDLS and CDR2 YYNGEE. The CDR3 spans 13 residues. V was pared by 7 bases and J by 1 base, with 3 bases of the junction left unmatched. Here the CDR3 DNA reads TGTGCCAGCGAGCAGGGGGGCACAGATACGCAGTATTTT. Translated: CASEQGGTDTQYF.

In nucleotides, the CDR3 is TGTGCCAGCAGCCCGACAGGTAACGAGCAGTACTTC. Translated: CASSPTGNEQYF. The V call is TRBV5-4, the J call TRBJ2-7; possible D gene TRBD1, 6 bases. The CDR3 is made up of 12 amino acids. V was clipped by 4 bases and J by 5 bases, with 10 bases between them. In germline, CDR1 is SGHNT, CDR2 YYREEE (reference sequence). Full variable domain (remainder filled in from reference TRBV5-4 and TRBJ2-7): ETGVTQSPTHLIKTRGQQVTLRCSSQSGHNTVSWYQQALGQGPQFIFQYYREEENGRGNFPPRFSGLQFPNYSSELNVNALELDDSALYLCASSPTGNEQYFGPGTRLTVT.

The chain couples TRBV6-1 to TRBJ2-7; D is undetermined. CDR1 and CDR2 from the germline V gene are MNHNS and SASEGT. The CDR3 is made up of 16 amino acids. V shed 1 base and J shed 3 bases, with 16 bases lying between them. CDR3 loop: CASSEVRPLFGYEQYF. CDR3 nucleotides: TGTGCCAGCAGTGAAGTACGGCCTCTCTTCGGCTACGAGCAGTACTTC.

Regarding this clone: Other DNA variants within this sample encode the same CDR3. The V gene is TRBV7-3, the J gene TRBJ2-3; 7 bases fit TRBD2. The CDR3 spans 14 residues. Germline CDR1 reads SGHTA; CDR2 reads FQGTGA. The V gene end was trimmed by 5 bases and the J gene end by 0 bases; junction bases not matched to a gene: 2. The CDR3 coding sequence is TGTGCCAGCAGCCTAGCGGCTAGCACAGATACGCAGTATTTT. Its protein is CASSLAASTDTQYF.

J is TRBJ1-4 and V is TRBV28, with 9 bases identical to TRBD1. Losses at the gene ends were 3 bases for V and 5 bases for J; bases not matched to a gene: 1. Germline V gives CDR1 MDHEN, CDR2 SYDVKM. The length of the CDR3 is 14 residues. The CDR3 DNA follows: TGTGCCAGCAGTTTCGGGACAGGGAATGAAAAACTGTTTTTT. This sequence encodes CASSFGTGNEKLFF.

This clone showed up just once. Different DNA sequences within this sample yield the same CDR3. This chain uses TRBV4-3 with TRBJ2-3; D is undetermined. This CDR3 comprises 14 residues. Germline lookup yields CDR1 LGHNA and CDR2 YSLEER. Trimming cost V 0 bases and J 4 bases, with 8 bases left between them. The CDR3 sequence is CASSQDSRPDTQYF. The DNA of the CDR3 is TGCGCCAGCAGCCAAGATTCCAGGCCAGATACGCAGTATTTT.

In the case of this clone: Other DNA sequences of this sample code for an identical CDR3. The rearrangement joins TRBV6-5 to TRBJ1-1, with D uncertain. The CDR3 length is 14 residues. V was pared by 2 bases and J by 4 bases, with 11 bases between. Looked up from germline, CDR1 is MNHEY and CDR2 is SVGAGI. The CDR3 DNA reads TGTGCCAGCAGTTACAACCGGGGAGGCACTGAAGCTTTCTTT. Its protein is CASSYNRGGTEAFF.

The rearrangement uses TRBV5-1 and TRBJ2-1; tentative D call: TRBD2 (5 bases). Trimming cost V 0 bases and J 12 bases, with 13 bases left between them. CDR1 SGHRS and CDR2 YFSETQ come from the germline V gene. This CDR3 has 13 residues. CDR3 in DNA: TGCGCCAGCAGCTTGGCCGAGCGGATGGGGCAGTTCTTC. Residues: CASSLAERMGQFF.

This rearrangement joins TRBV5-1 to TRBJ2-5, with 7 bases fitting TRBD1. The CDR3 length is 13 residues. The trim removed 4 bases at V and 1 base at J, leaving 1 base unmatched. The germline gives CDR1 SGHRS, CDR2 YFSETQ. The CDR3 sequence is CASSGTAQETQYF. The CDR3 DNA sequence: TGCGCCAGCAGCGGGACAGCCCAAGAGACCCAGTACTTC.

This chain joins TRBV11-1 and TRBJ2-5, with 7 bases identical to TRBD1. The tail of the sequence fits TRBJ2-7 better, so the J call may be wrong. The germline V gene encodes CDR1 SGHAT and CDR2 FQDESV (reference sequence). CDR3 size: 16 residues. DNA of the CDR3: TGTGCCAGCAGCTTAGACGAATCAAGGGGGCTGGACGAGCAGTACTTC. Protein product: CASSLDESRGLDEQYF.

The J gene is TRBJ2-3, the V gene TRBV30; tentatively, D is TRBD2 (6 bases). The CDR3 runs 13 residues. V lost 5 bases to trimming and J lost 6 bases, with 15 bases between them. CDR1 is GTSNPN and CDR2 is SVGIG in the germline V gene (reference sequence). The CDR3 DNA is TGTGCCTGGGCTAGCGTGGGCGCGGATACGCAGTATTTT. It specifies CAWASVGADTQYF.

The chain combines TRBV7-6 with TRBJ2-5; D is perhaps TRBD2 (5 bases). The germline V gene has CDR1 SGHVS and CDR2 FNYEAQ. This CDR3 contains 14 residues. V was pared by 1 base and J by 5 bases, with 11 bases between. This chain's CDR3 is CASSLVAGLETQYF. CDR3 nucleotide sequence: TGTGCCAGCAGCTTAGTTGCGGGTTTGGAGACCCAGTACTTC.

This CDR3 reads CASLGTGNEQFF. The DNA for the CDR3 is TGTGCCAGCCTCGGGACAGGCAATGAGCAGTTCTTC. The chain recombines TRBV28 with TRBJ2-1; 8 nucleotides match TRBD1. Germline trimming cut 8 bases from V and 6 bases from J; bases unmatched to any gene: 3. The CDR3 extends over 12 amino acids. CDR1 MDHEN and CDR2 SYDVKM come from the germline V gene.

This clone has just a few counts. The chain is built from TRBV6-1 and TRBJ2-2; tentatively, D is TRBD1 or TRBD2 (5 bases each). The germline V gene encodes CDR1 MNHNS and CDR2 SASEGT. This CDR3 has 13 residues. Trimming stripped 6 bases from V and 0 bases from J, with 5 bases between. CDR3 coding DNA: TGTGCCAGCAGGGGGGCGAACACCGGGGAGCTGTTTTTT. As protein: CASRGANTGELFF.

The V call is TRBV28, the J call TRBJ1-5; possibly TRBD1 for D (5 bases). CDR1 MDHEN and CDR2 SYDVKM come from the germline V gene. V gave up 7 bases and J gave up 4 bases, with 29 bases separating them. The CDR3 sequence is 19 residues long. The CDR3 bases are TGTGCCAGCATCCCGACCCCTGGGACGGCTTCTTCGGCGAATCAGCCCCAGCATTTT. Residues: CASIPTPGTASSANQPQHF.

The chain is built from TRBV19 and TRBJ1-2, with D hard to call. The CDR3 is made up of 13 amino acids. The V gene's germline CDR1 is LNHDA and CDR2 SQIVND (reference sequence). Deletions cut 0 bases from V and 7 bases from J, with 9 bases between. CDR3: CASSIDTARGYTF. The CDR3 nucleotides are TGTGCCAGTAGTATAGACACGGCCCGTGGCTACACCTTC.

The J gene is TRBJ2-7, the V gene TRBV28; possibly TRBD1 for D (7 bases). The CDR3 totals 14 residues. V lost 6 bases to trimming and J lost 0 bases, with 12 bases between them. Germline V gene sequence: CDR1 MDHEN, CDR2 SYDVKM. CDR3 DNA sequence: TGTGCCAGCAGCCAGGGGGGTGGCTCCTACGAGCAGTACTTC. It encodes CASSQGGGSYEQYF.

The chain combines TRBV7-6 with TRBJ2-7, with 9 bases that match TRBD1. CDR3 length: 20 amino acids. From germline, CDR1 is SGHVS and CDR2 FNYEAQ. The ends lost 5 bases at V and 0 bases at J; junction bases unmatched: 20. Written as DNA, the CDR3 is TGTGCCAGCAGCCCCGAAACAGGGGGCCGATTGGGGACCCGCTCCTACGAGCAGTACTTC. This gives the protein CASSPETGGRLGTRSYEQYF.

This sequence joins TRBV6-1 and TRBJ1-2; 9 nucleotides agree with TRBD1. Germline CDR1 and CDR2: MNHNS and SASEGT. V gave up 3 bases and J gave up 4 bases; unmatched junction bases: 9. CDR3 length equals 16 residues. For the CDR3, the DNA is TGTGCCAGCAGTGATATAAGGGACAGGGCGGTCTATGGCTACACCTTC. Amino acids: CASSDIRDRAVYGYTF.

The chain links TRBV5-1 to TRBJ2-1; TRBD1 agrees at 7 bases. The ends lost 6 bases at V and 6 bases at J; junction bases unmatched: 6. The CDR3 is made up of 13 amino acids. Germline CDR1 and CDR2: SGHRS and YFSETQ. The CDR3 loop reads CASTSRDSNEQFF. CDR3 DNA sequence: TGCGCCAGCACTAGCCGGGACAGCAATGAGCAGTTCTTC.

This clone showed up just once. Other DNA sequences in this specimen translate into the identical CDR3. The chain carries TRBV18 and TRBJ1-3; the match to TRBD1 covers 7 bases. V dropped 0 bases and J dropped 0; count of bases not matched to a gene: 5. Germline V gene lookup returns CDR1 KGHSH and CDR2 LQKENI. The CDR3 extends over 17 amino acids. The CDR3 DNA follows: TGTGCCAGCTCACCACCTAGGGGGCAGATCTCTGGAAACACCATATATTTT. Its translation: CASSPPRGQISGNTIYF.

The chain employs TRBV30 and TRBJ2-1; D is perhaps TRBD2 (5 bases). Trimming took off 2 bases at V and 1 base at J, with 9 bases between the two ends. Germline CDR1 and CDR2: GTSNPN and SVGIG (reference sequence). The CDR3 is made up of 14 amino acids. CDR3 nucleotide sequence: TGTGCCTGGAGTAAGGGAGCATCCTACAATGAGCAGTTCTTC. Translating it yields CAWSKGASYNEQFF.